These 27 T cell receptor beta chains share one sample of origin, sequenced in a study of long-term antiretroviral therapy in people with HIV. The immunoSEQ assay was v3.0, run at survey level. Assay: immunoSEQ multiplex PCR; the TCRdb copy retains only in-frame clones and omits some. Here the sample spans around 12,000 clones, around 77% being singletons. The specimen comprised unsorted PBMCs, sampled 0.8 years before starting antiretroviral therapy. The receptors shown here come from a woman between 40 and 50 years old with HIV.

The CDR3 sequence is CASSGQITGENTIYF. The CDR3 DNA follows: TGTGCCAGCAGTGGGCAAATTACAGGGGAAAACACCATATATTTT. This chain joins TRBV6-1 and TRBJ1-3; 7 bases fit TRBD1. Germline V lookup: CDR1 MNHNS, CDR2 SASEGT. Losses at the gene ends were 4 bases for V and 6 bases for J; bases not matched to a gene: 9. This CDR3 region has 15 residues.

CDR3 nucleotide sequence: TGTGCCAGCAGCCTAAACCGGGACAGGGAAGGTTCTGGCTACACCTTC. This translates into CASSLNRDREGSGYTF. The V and J genes are TRBV13 and TRBJ1-2; 9 bases are a match to TRBD1. CDR1 and CDR2 from the germline V gene are PRHDT and FYEKMQ (reference sequence). V shed 5 bases and J 7 bases; nucleotides not matched to a gene: 14. CDR3 size: 16 residues.

The chain couples TRBV5-6 to TRBJ2-6; weak D call: TRBD2 (6 bases). Germline-derived CDR1 and CDR2 are SGHDT and YYEEEE. The V and J ends lost 1 base and 4 bases respectively, with 21 bases between them. The CDR3 has 19 residues. As DNA, the CDR3 is TGTGCCAGCAGCTTGTGGGGCACGGAGGGAATTTCCGGGGCCAACGTCCTGACTTTC. This translates into CASSLWGTEGISGANVLTF.

The rearrangement links TRBV9 to TRBJ2-7, with D possibly TRBD2 on 6 matching bases. Germline V gene sequence: CDR1 SGDLS, CDR2 YYNGEE. The CDR3 is made up of 14 amino acids. The ends were cut back, 0 bases at V and 3 bases at J, with 10 bases in the middle. The CDR3 sequence is CASSVGDSNYEQYF. The CDR3 DNA follows: TGTGCCAGCAGCGTAGGGGACTCTAACTACGAGCAGTACTTC.

This clone was picked up a small number of times. This sequence joins TRBV27 and TRBJ1-2; D gene unclear. Trimming stripped 2 bases from V and 10 bases from J, with 14 bases between. The CDR3 spans 13 residues. CDR1 is MNHEY, CDR2 SMNVEV, per germline (reference sequence). The CDR3 loop reads CASSLIGFVDYTF. CDR3 nucleotide sequence: TGTGCCAGCAGTTTAATCGGTTTTGTCGACTACACCTTC.

The rearrangement uses TRBV15 and TRBJ2-7, with a weak D call TRBD2 (6 bases). The CDR3 has 16 amino acids. V lost 3 bases and J lost 7, with 22 bases in between. In germline, CDR1 is LNHNV, CDR2 YYDKDF (reference sequence). CDR3 DNA: TGTGCCACCAGCAGGGATCTGGGGGGTACCATTAAGGAGCAGTACTTC. It specifies CATSRDLGGTIKEQYF.

The chain recombines TRBV15 with TRBJ2-3; 11 bases agree with TRBD2. With V trimmed by 1 base and J by 4 bases, 7 bases remained unmatched. This CDR3 spans 17 amino acids. The germline CDR1 and CDR2 sequences are LNHNV and YYDKDF (reference sequence). CDR3 sequence: CATSRVTSGISADTQYF. The CDR3 nucleotides are TGTGCCACCAGCAGAGTGACTAGCGGGATTTCGGCAGATACGCAGTATTTT.

This clone came up a few times. In nucleotides, the CDR3 is TGTGCCAGCAGACCAAGACCCCCTAGACTAGACTACGAGCAGTACTTC. As protein: CASRPRPPRLDYEQYF. The gene calls are TRBV28 and TRBJ2-7; possible D gene TRBD2, 6 bases. V was clipped by 6 bases and J by 3 bases, with 21 bases between them. The germline CDR1 and CDR2 sequences are MDHEN and SYDVKM. The length of the CDR3 is 16 residues.

The V call is TRBV27, the J call TRBJ1-6; D perhaps matches TRBD1 (5 bases). The CDR3 contains 15 residues. Trimming cost V 3 bases and J 1 base, with 7 bases left between them. Germline V lookup: CDR1 MNHEY, CDR2 SMNVEV (reference sequence). CDR3 sequence: CASSLGGSYNSPLHF. CDR3 coding DNA: TGTGCCAGCAGTTTGGGGGGTTCCTATAATTCACCCCTCCACTTT.

The table lists this clone with a few counts. The rearrangement links TRBV7-9 to TRBJ2-7; D might be TRBD2 (6 bases). This CDR3 is built from 16 residues. V lost 8 bases, J lost 2 bases, and 22 bases lay in between. From germline, CDR1 is SEHNR and CDR2 FQNEAQ (reference sequence). The CDR3 DNA is TGTGCCAGCGGTTCGGCGGGAAGAGGCGCTACCTACGAGCAGTACTTC. Amino acid sequence: CASGSAGRGATYEQYF.

This clone showed up just a few times. The chain uses TRBV28 and TRBJ1-5; D possibly corresponds to TRBD1 (5 bases). The ends were cut back, 6 bases at V and 4 bases at J, with 13 bases in the middle. The CDR3 has 14 residues. Germline CDR1 and CDR2: MDHEN and SYDVKM. The CDR3 DNA is TGTGCCAGCAGATCCGGGACGGGGAATCAGCCCCAGCATTTT. This sequence encodes CASRSGTGNQPQHF. Together with reference TRBV28 and TRBJ1-5, the CDR3 gives the full variable domain: DVKVTQSSRYLVKRTGEKVFLECVQDMDHENMFWYRQDPGLGLRLIYFSYDVKMKEKGDIPEGYSVSREKKERFSLILESASTNQTSMYLCASRSGTGNQPQHFGDGTRLSIL.

The J gene is TRBJ1-4, the V gene TRBV5-1, with D possibly being TRBD1 (5 bases). Trimming removed 1 base from V and 4 bases from J, with 11 bases in between. CDR3 length: 15 amino acids. Germline V lookup: CDR1 SGHRS, CDR2 YFSETQ. CDR3 loop: CASSLYQGLNEKLFF. The CDR3 coding sequence is TGCGCCAGCAGCTTGTACCAGGGACTTAATGAAAAACTGTTTTTT.

This chain links TRBV20-1 with TRBJ1-1; D not certain. Germline CDR1 is DFQATT and CDR2 is SNEGSKA (reference sequence). V lost 2 bases and J lost 5, with 6 bases in between. The CDR3 is 11 residues long. For the CDR3, the DNA is TGCAGTGCTAGATCTAAGACTGAAGCTTTCTTT. Its protein is CSARSKTEAFF.

The V gene is TRBV9, the J gene TRBJ2-3, with 12 bases aligning to TRBD2. V trimming: 3 bases; J trimming: 4 bases; junction bases outside the gene matches: 3. This CDR3 spans 15 amino acids. Germline-derived CDR1 and CDR2 are SGDLS and YYNGEE. The CDR3: CASSASGRAADTQYF. The DNA of the CDR3 is TGTGCCAGCAGCGCTAGCGGGAGGGCCGCAGATACGCAGTATTTT. Supplemented by reference TRBV9 and TRBJ2-3, the full variable domain reads DSGVTQTPKHLITATGQRVTLRCSPRSGDLSVYWYQQSLDQGLQFLIQYYNGEERAKGNILERFSAQQFPDLHSELNLSSLELGDSALYFCASSASGRAADTQYFGPGTRLTVL.

This chain links TRBV9 with TRBJ2-7; 9 bases line up with TRBD1. The junction had 5 bases not matched to a gene; V was cut back by 3 bases and J by 7 bases. Per the germline V gene, CDR1 is SGDLS and CDR2 is YYNGEE. CDR3 length: 13 amino acids. In DNA, the CDR3 is TGTGCCAGCAGCGGGGGACAGGGCTTAGAGCAGTACTTC. It encodes CASSGGQGLEQYF.

The chain is built from TRBV11-2 and TRBJ1-4; tentative D call: TRBD1 (6 bases). The V gene's germline CDR1 is SGHAT and CDR2 FQNNGV. With 2 bases removed from V and 7 bases from J, the gap between germline ends came to 14 bases. This CDR3 region has 15 residues. The CDR3 protein is CASSLPGGVGEKLFF. The CDR3 DNA follows: TGTGCCAGCAGCTTACCGGGGGGCGTCGGTGAAAAACTGTTTTTT.

V gene TRBV29-1 combines with J gene TRBJ2-7, with 11 bases matching TRBD1. The CDR3 covers 12 residues. Trimming at V came to 6 bases and at J to 6 bases, leaving 4 bases not matched to a gene. Germline V gene sequence: CDR1 SQVTM, CDR2 ANQGSEA. CDR3 in DNA: TGCAGCGTGGGACAGGGGGTTGGCGAGCAGTACTTC. Its translation is CSVGQGVGEQYF.

The genes are TRBV4-2 and TRBJ2-2; 7 nucleotides agree with TRBD2. CDR1 is LGHNA, CDR2 YNFKEQ, per germline. Trimming took 1 base from V and 3 from J; bases not matched to a gene: 14. The CDR3 length is 19 residues. The DNA of the CDR3 is TGTGCCAGCAGCCAAGCGGGGGAACTGGGCGGGAGAGACACCGGGGAGCTGTTTTTT. This translates into CASSQAGELGGRDTGELFF.

The chain carries TRBV7-8 and TRBJ2-3; D might be TRBD2 (5 bases). Trimming cost V 4 bases and J 2 bases, with 13 bases left between them. This CDR3 spans 15 amino acids. The germline V gene encodes CDR1 SGHVS and CDR2 FQNEAQ. The CDR3 nucleotides read TGTGCCAGCAGCTCAATAGCGACCCACACAGATACGCAGTATTTT. It translates to CASSSIATHTDTQYF.

The genes are TRBV6-4 and TRBJ2-7; 9 nucleotides agree with TRBD1. Germline CDR1 reads MRHNA; CDR2 reads SNTAGT. V gave up 1 base and J gave up 2 bases; unmatched junction bases: 9. The CDR3 is made up of 17 amino acids. In nucleotides, the CDR3 is TGTGCCAGCAGTGACTGGGACAGGGAGGGTCGGGCCTACGAGCAGTACTTC. Amino acids: CASSDWDREGRAYEQYF.

This clone appeared a few times. This rearrangement joins TRBV7-2 to TRBJ1-2; weak D call: TRBD1 (6 bases). This CDR3 region has 14 residues. The V and J ends lost 0 bases and 4 bases respectively, with 9 bases between them. Germline loops: CDR1 SGHTA, CDR2 FQGNSA. The CDR3 here is CASSLAGQAYGYTF. CDR3 in DNA: TGTGCCAGCAGCTTAGCGGGACAAGCCTATGGCTACACCTTC.

V usage is TRBV28 and J usage is TRBJ2-1; 8 bases agree with TRBD1. The CDR3 extends over 15 amino acids. Germline loops: CDR1 MDHEN, CDR2 SYDVKM. Trimming cost V 3 bases and J 8 bases; bases outside gene matches: 9. The CDR3 DNA sequence: TGTGCCAGCAGTTTTTCCGGACAGGGAGGCGATGAGCAGTTCTTC. Amino acid sequence: CASSFSGQGGDEQFF.

DNA of the CDR3: TGTGCCAGCACCCGGGAGGGGGCAGCTTTCTTT. This sequence encodes CASTREGAAFF. V usage is TRBV5-6 and J usage is TRBJ1-1; 7 nucleotides agree with TRBD1. The CDR3 extends over 11 amino acids. From germline, CDR1 is SGHDT and CDR2 YYEEEE. With 6 bases clipped from V and 10 bases from J, the junction kept 6 bases outside the gene matches.

The chain combines TRBV7-2 with TRBJ2-6; D remains ambiguous. Germline V gene lookup returns CDR1 SGHTA and CDR2 FQGNSA. The CDR3 has 13 residues. V lost 6 bases to trimming and J lost 12 bases, with 15 bases between them. The CDR3 spells CASRVPGVGVLTF. Written as DNA, the CDR3 is TGTGCCAGCAGGGTCCCCGGCGTGGGCGTCCTGACTTTC.

The chain couples TRBV5-8 to TRBJ2-1; 7 positions match TRBD1. The CDR3 extends over 15 amino acids. Looked up from germline, CDR1 is SGHTS and CDR2 is YDEGEE. With 6 bases clipped from V and 4 bases from J, the junction kept 10 bases outside the gene matches. The CDR3 DNA follows: TGTGCCAGCATATCCGGGACAGTTTTTTACAATGAGCAGTTCTTC. Protein product: CASISGTVFYNEQFF.

V and J are TRBV4-1 and TRBJ2-3, with 7 bases matching TRBD2. This CDR3 has 16 residues. J was trimmed by 5 bases and V by 3 bases; bases with no gene match: 11. Germline V CDR1 and CDR2: MGHRA, YSYEKL. CDR3 coding DNA: TGCGCCAGCAGCCACTTTAAGGGCGGGAGTGGAGATACGCAGTATTTT. It specifies CASSHFKGGSGDTQYF.

The chain carries TRBV4-3 and TRBJ1-3, with no clear D. The CDR3 has 14 residues. The V gene lost 5 bases and the J gene lost 4 bases, with 12 bases spanning the gap. Looked up from germline, CDR1 is LGHNA and CDR2 is YSLEER. DNA of the CDR3: TGCGCCAGCAGCGCTTCCTTGGGCGGAAACACCATATATTTT. This encodes CASSASLGGNTIYF.